What follows are 5 T cell receptor beta chains derived from one specimen sequenced in a study of blood T cell repertoires in COVID-19. Libraries were prepared by immunoSEQ multiplex PCR; TCRdb keeps only in-frame clonotypes and omits some of them. The top ten clones hold about 2.9% of a sample with 200,000 to 250,000 clones, 84% of them seen once. Sequencing was carried out using peripheral blood. These receptors came from a woman under 40 who had recovered from COVID-19.

The chain combines TRBV7-9 with TRBJ2-1, with TRBD2 identical over 7 bases. The junction had 16 bases not matched to a gene; V was cut back by 8 bases and J by 6 bases. The CDR3 loop spans 16 amino acids. Per the germline V gene, CDR1 is SEHNR and CDR2 is FQNEAQ (reference sequence). The CDR3 is CASREEAGLLFNEQFF. The CDR3 DNA reads as TGTGCCAGCCGTGAGGAAGCGGGACTACTTTTCAATGAGCAGTTCTTC. Full variable domain (outside the CDR3, taken from reference TRBV7-9 and TRBJ2-1): DTGVSQNPRHKITKRGQNVTFRCDPISEHNRLYWYRQTLGQGPEFLTYFQNEAQLEKSRLLSDRFSAERPKGSFSTLEIQRTEQGDSAMYLCASREEAGLLFNEQFFGPGTRLTVL.

CDR3 amino acids: CASRAQTSGHNEQFF. The DNA of the CDR3 is TGTGCCAGCAGAGCCCAGACTAGCGGACACAATGAGCAGTTCTTC. The V gene is TRBV2, the J gene TRBJ2-1; TRBD2 matches at 9 bases. This CDR3 contains 15 residues. Germline CDR1 and CDR2: SNHLY and FYNNEI. V dropped 6 bases and J dropped 5; count of bases not matched to a gene: 8.

The chain joins TRBV7-6 to TRBJ2-6, with 8 bases aligning to TRBD1. V gave up 5 bases and J gave up 2 bases; unmatched junction bases: 11. This CDR3 has 18 amino acids. Germline CDR1 is SGHVS and CDR2 is FNYEAQ. In DNA form, the CDR3 reads TGTGCCAGCAGCCCCAGACCGTTGACAGGGGCTGGGGCCAACGTCCTGACTTTC. Its protein is CASSPRPLTGAGANVLTF.

Points on this clone: The same CDR3 arises from other DNA sequences in this sample as well. The J gene is TRBJ2-3, the V gene TRBV7-3, with 7 bases aligning to TRBD1. The CDR3 length is 14 residues. Germline V gives CDR1 SGHTA, CDR2 FQGTGA. V shed 5 bases, J shed 1 base, and the junction held 3 bases outside the gene matches. CDR3 sequence (DNA): TGTGCCAGCAGCCCCGGGACAGGCACAGATACGCAGTATTTT. This translates into CASSPGTGTDTQYF. The whole variable domain, remainder taken from reference TRBV7-3 and TRBJ2-3, is GAGVSQTPSNKVTEKGKYVELRCDPISGHTALYWYRQSLGQGPEFLIYFQGTGAADDSGLPNDRFFAVRPEGSVSTLKIQRTERGDSAVYLCASSPGTGTDTQYFGPGTRLTVL.

J is TRBJ2-5 and V is TRBV28, with D hard to call. The V and J ends lost 2 bases and 0 bases respectively, with 16 bases between them. CDR1 is MDHEN and CDR2 is SYDVKM in the germline V gene. This CDR3 comprises 17 residues. CDR3 sequence: CASSLSSTSWYQETQYF. DNA of the CDR3: TGTGCCAGCAGTTTAAGCTCAACCTCTTGGTACCAAGAGACCCAGTACTTC.